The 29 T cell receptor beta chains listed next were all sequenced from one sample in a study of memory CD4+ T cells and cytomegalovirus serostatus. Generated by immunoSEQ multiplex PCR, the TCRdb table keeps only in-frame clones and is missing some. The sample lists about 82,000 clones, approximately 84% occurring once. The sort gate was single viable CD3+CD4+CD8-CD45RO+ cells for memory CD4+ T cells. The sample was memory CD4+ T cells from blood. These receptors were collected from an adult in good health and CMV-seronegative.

This chain's CDR3 is CASSDWTTSYEQYF. DNA for the CDR3: TGTGCCAGCAGTGATTGGACCACTTCCTACGAGCAGTACTTC. The V call is TRBV2, the J call TRBJ2-7; D gene uncertain. This CDR3 contains 14 residues. Germline values: CDR1 SNHLY, CDR2 FYNNEI. Trimming left V 3 bases short and J 1 base short, with 10 bases between.

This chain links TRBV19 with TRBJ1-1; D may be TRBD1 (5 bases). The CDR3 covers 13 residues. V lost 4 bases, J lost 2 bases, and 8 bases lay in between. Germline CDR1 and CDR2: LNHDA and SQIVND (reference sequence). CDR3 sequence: CASSTDRNTEAFF. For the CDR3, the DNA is TGTGCCAGTAGTACCGACAGAAACACTGAAGCTTTCTTT.

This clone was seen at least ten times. This CDR3 reads CASSPGTSPTDTQYF. The CDR3 DNA is TGTGCCAGCAGCCCCGGGACTAGTCCCACAGATACGCAGTATTTT. The chain employs TRBV7-3 and TRBJ2-3; 8 nucleotides align to TRBD2. V gave up 5 bases and J gave up 2 bases; unmatched junction bases: 6. The germline V gene encodes CDR1 SGHTA and CDR2 FQGTGA. CDR3 length: 15 amino acids.

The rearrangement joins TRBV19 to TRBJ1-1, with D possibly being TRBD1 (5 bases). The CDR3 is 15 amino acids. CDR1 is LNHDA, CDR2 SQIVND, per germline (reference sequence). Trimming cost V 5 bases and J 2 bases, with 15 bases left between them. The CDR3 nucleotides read TGTGCCAGTAGTGCAGCCCGGGACGGTAACACTGAAGCTTTCTTT. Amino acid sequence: CASSAARDGNTEAFF.

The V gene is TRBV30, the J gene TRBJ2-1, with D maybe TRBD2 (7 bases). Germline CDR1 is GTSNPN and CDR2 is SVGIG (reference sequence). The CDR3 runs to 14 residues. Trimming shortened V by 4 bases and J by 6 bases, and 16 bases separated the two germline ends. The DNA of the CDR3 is TGTGCCTGGATTGCGGGGGCCCGGTCCAATGAGCAGTTCTTC. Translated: CAWIAGARSNEQFF. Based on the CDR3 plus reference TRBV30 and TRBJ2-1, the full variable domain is SQTIHQWPATLVQPVGSPLSLECTVEGTSNPNLYWYRQAAGRGLQLLFYSVGIGQISSEVPQNLSASRPQDRQFILSSKKLLLSDSGFYLCAWIAGARSNEQFFGPGTRLTVL.

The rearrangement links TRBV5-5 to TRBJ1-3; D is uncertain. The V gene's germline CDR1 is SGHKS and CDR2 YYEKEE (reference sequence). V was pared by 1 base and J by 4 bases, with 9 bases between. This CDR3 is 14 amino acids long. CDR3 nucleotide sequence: TGTGCCAGCAGCTTGTCTGGGATCGGAAACACCATATATTTT. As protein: CASSLSGIGNTIYF.

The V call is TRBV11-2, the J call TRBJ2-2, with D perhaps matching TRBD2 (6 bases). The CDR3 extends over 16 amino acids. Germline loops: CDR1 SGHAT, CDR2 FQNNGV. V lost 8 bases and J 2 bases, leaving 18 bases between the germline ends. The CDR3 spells CASLPLAGTNTGELFF. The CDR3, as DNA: TGTGCCAGCCTTCCGCTGGCCGGGACTAACACCGGGGAGCTGTTTTTT.

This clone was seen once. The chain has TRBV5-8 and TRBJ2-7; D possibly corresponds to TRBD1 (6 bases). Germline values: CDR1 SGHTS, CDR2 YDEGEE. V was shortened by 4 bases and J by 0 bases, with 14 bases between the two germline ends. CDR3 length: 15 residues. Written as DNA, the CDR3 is TGTGCCAGCAGCCCCAGGGGTATGAGCTCCTACGAGCAGTACTTC. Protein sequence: CASSPRGMSSYEQYF.

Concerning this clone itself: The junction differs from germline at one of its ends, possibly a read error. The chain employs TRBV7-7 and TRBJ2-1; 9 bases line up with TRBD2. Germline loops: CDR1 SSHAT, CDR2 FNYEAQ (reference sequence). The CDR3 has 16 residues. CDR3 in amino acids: CASSLDSGSSYNEQFF. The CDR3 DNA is TGTGCTAGCAGCTTAGATAGCGGGAGCTCCTACAATGAGCAGTTCTTC. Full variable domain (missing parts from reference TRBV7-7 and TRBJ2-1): GAGVSQSPRYKVTKRGQDVTLRCDPISSHATLYWYQQALGQGPEFLTYFNYEAQPDKSGLPSDRFSAERPEGSISTLTIQRTEQRDSAMYRCASSLDSGSSYNEQFFGPGTRLTVL.

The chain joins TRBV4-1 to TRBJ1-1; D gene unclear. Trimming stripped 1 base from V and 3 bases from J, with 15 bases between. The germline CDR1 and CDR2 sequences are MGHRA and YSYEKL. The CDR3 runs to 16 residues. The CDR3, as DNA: TGCGCCAGCAGCCAAGGGGATATTCGCGGGGACACTGAAGCTTTCTTT. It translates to CASSQGDIRGDTEAFF.

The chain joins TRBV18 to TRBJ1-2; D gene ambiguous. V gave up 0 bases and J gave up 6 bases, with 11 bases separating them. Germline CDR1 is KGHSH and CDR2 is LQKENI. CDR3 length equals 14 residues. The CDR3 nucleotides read TGTGCCAGCTCACCACCGGTCCTCGGGAATGGCTACACCTTC. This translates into CASSPPVLGNGYTF. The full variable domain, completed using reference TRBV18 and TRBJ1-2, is NAGVMQNPRHLVRRRGQEARLRCSPMKGHSHVYWYRQLPEEGLKFMVYLQKENIIDESGMPKERFSAEFPKEGPSILRIQQVVRGDSAAYFCASSPPVLGNGYTFGSGTRLTVV.

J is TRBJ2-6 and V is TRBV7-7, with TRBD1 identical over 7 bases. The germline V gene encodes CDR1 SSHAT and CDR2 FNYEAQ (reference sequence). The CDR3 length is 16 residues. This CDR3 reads CAKFPCTGAGANVLTF. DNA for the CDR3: TGTGCTAAGTTCCCTTGTACAGGGGCTGGGGCCAACGTCCTGACTTTC.

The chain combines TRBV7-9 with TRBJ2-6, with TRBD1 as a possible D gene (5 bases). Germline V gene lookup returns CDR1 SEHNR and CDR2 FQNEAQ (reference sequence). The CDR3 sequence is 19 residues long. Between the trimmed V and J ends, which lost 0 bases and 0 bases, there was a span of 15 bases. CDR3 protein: CASSLAIAGSPSGANVLTF. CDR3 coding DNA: TGTGCCAGCAGCTTAGCAATCGCAGGGTCCCCCTCTGGGGCCAACGTCCTGACTTTC. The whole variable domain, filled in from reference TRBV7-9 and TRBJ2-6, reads DTGVSQNPRHKITKRGQNVTFRCDPISEHNRLYWYRQTLGQGPEFLTYFQNEAQLEKSRLLSDRFSAERPKGSFSTLEIQRTEQGDSAMYLCASSLAIAGSPSGANVLTFGAGSRLTVL.

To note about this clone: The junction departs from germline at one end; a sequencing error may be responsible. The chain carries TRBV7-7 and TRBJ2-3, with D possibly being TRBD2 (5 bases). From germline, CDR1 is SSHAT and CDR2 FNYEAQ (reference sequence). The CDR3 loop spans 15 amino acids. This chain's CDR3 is CASSLGLGGTDTQYF. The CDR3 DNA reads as TGTGCTAGCAGCTTAGGTCTCGGGGGCACAGATACGCAGTATTTT.

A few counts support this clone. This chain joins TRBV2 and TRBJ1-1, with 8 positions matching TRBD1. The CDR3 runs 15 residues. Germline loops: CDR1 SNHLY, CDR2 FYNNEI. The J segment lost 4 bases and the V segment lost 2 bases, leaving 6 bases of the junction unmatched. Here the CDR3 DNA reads TGTGCCAGCAGTGAATTTGGACAGGGCTTCACTGAAGCTTTCTTT. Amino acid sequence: CASSEFGQGFTEAFF.

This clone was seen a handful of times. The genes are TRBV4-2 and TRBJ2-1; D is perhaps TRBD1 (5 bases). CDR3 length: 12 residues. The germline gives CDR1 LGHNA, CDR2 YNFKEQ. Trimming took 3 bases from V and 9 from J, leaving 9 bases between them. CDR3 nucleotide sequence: TGTGCCAGCAGCCAGCAGGGTAGTGAGCAGTTCTTC. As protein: CASSQQGSEQFF.

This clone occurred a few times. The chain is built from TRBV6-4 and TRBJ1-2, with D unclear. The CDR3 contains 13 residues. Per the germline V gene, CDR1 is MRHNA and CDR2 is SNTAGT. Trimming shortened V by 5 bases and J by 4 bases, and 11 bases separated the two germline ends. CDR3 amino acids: CASSIDGLYGYTF. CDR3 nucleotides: TGTGCCAGCAGTATAGACGGCCTCTATGGCTACACCTTC.

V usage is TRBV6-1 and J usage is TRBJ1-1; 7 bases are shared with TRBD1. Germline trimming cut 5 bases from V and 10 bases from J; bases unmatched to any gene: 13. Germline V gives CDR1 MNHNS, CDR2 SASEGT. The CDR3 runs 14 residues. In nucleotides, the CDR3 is TGTGCCAGCAGTCAAGTCAAGGGGGCAGTAGTAGCTTTCTTT. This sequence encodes CASSQVKGAVVAFF.

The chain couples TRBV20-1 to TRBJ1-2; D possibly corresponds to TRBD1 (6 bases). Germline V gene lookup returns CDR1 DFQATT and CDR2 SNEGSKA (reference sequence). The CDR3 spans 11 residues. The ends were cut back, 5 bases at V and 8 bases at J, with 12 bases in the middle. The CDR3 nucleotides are TGCAGTGCTGTAAAGACAGGAGGCTACACCTTC. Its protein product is CSAVKTGGYTF.

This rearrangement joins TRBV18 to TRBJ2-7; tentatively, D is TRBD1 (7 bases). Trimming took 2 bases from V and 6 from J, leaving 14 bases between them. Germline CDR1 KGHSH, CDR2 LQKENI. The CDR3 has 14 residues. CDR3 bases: TGTGCCAGCTCACCAGGCCAGGGGGAGGCCGAGCAGTACTTC. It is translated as CASSPGQGEAEQYF.

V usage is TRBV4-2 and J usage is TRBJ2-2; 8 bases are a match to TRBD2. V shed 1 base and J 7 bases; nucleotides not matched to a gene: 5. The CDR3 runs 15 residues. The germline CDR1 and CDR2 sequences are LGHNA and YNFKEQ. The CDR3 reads CASSQGVGGDGELFF. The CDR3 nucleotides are TGTGCCAGCAGCCAAGGAGTCGGGGGGGACGGGGAGCTGTTTTTT.

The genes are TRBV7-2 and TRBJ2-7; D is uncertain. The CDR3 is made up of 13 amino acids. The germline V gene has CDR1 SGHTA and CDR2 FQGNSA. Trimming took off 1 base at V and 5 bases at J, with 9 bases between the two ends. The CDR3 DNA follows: TGTGCCAGCAGCTTAGTTTCCGGAGACGAGCAGTACTTC. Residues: CASSLVSGDEQYF.

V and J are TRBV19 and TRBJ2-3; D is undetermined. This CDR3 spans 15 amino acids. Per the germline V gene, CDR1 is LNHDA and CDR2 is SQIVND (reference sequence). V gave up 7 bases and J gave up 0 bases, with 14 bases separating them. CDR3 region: CASKGKRISTDTQYF. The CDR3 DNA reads TGTGCCAGTAAGGGTAAACGGATTAGCACAGATACGCAGTATTTT.

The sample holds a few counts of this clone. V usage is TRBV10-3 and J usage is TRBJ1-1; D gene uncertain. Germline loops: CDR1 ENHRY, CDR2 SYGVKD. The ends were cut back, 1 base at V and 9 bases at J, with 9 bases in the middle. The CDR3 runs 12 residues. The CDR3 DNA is TGTGCCATCAGTGAGTGGGAGAGCCAAGCTTTCTTT. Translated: CAISEWESQAFF.

The CDR3, as DNA: TGTGCCAGCAGCTCCTACACCCAACGCGGGGGATACAATGAGCAGTTCTTC. It codes for CASSSYTQRGGYNEQFF. This chain links TRBV7-8 with TRBJ2-1; 7 bases align to TRBD2. Germline CDR1 SGHVS, CDR2 FQNEAQ. The J segment lost 4 bases and the V segment lost 4 bases, leaving 13 bases of the junction unmatched. This CDR3 has 17 residues.

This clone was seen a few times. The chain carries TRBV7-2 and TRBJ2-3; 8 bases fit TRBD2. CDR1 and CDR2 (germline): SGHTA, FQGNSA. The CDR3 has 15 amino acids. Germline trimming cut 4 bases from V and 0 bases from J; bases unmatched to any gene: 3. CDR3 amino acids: CASSSKRGSTDTQYF. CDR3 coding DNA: TGTGCCAGCAGCTCCAAGCGGGGGAGCACAGATACGCAGTATTTT.

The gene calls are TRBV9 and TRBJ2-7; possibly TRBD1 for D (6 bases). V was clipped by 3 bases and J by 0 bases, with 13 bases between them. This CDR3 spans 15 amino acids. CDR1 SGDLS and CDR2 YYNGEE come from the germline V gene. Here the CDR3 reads CASSADLDSSYEQYF. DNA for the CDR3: TGTGCCAGCAGCGCGGACCTGGACAGCTCCTACGAGCAGTACTTC.

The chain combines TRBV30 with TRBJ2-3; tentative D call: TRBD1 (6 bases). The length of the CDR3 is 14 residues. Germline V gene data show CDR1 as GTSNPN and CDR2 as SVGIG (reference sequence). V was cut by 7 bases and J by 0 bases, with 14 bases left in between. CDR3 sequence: CASFQTGSTDTQYF. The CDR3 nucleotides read TGTGCCTCCTTCCAGACAGGAAGCACAGATACGCAGTATTTT.

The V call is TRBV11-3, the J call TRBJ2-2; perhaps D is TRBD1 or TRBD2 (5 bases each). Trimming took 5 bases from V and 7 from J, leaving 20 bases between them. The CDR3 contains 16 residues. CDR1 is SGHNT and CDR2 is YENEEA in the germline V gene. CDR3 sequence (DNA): TGTGCCAGCAGCGCAATGACTCCCCGAGGGGTCGGGGAGCTGTTTTTT. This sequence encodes CASSAMTPRGVGELFF. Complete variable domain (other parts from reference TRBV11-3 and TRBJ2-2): EAGVVQSPRYKIIEKKQPVAFWCNPISGHNTLYWYLQNLGQGPELLIRYENEEAVDDSQLPKDRFSAERLKGVDSTLKIQPAELGDSAVYLCASSAMTPRGVGELFFGEGSRLTVL.